This TCR beta chain was captured in a study of OX40 agonist ivuxolimab in advanced cancers. Study at large: Those enrolled were approximately 78% male, with a mean age of 60 years and ages from roughly 23 to 80. People who had prior anti-PD-1, anti-PD-L1 or anti-CTLA-4 therapy could take part, and less than 50% had some.

The CDR3 spans 18 residues. Germline CDR1 is SNHLY and CDR2 is FYNNEI. V lost 3 bases, J lost 0 bases, and 20 bases lay in between. General study points: It was also the case that some nonresponders had low normalized T-cell clonal expansion.

Points on this clone: What it binds is unknown.

At baseline, cycle 4 day 1, and cycle 7 day 1, blood was sampled. Sequencing used immunoSEQ multiplex PCR; TCRdb keeps in-frame clones, though not all of them. The table records roughly 56,000 clones, approximately 91% of them present only once. The clonotype was recovered from an adult with an advanced solid tumor such as melanoma, head and neck, liver or kidney cancer. Sequencing was performed on CD4+ or CD8+ T cells sorted from blood, taken in a trial of the OX40 agonist ivuxolimab. This chain links TRBV2 with TRBJ1-2, with D possibly being TRBD1 (5 bases). In nucleotides, the CDR3 is TGTGCCAGCAGTGAGGCTTTACCCGGGACCGGGACTAACTATGGCTACACCTTC. Protein sequence: CASSEALPGTGTNYGYTF.